The next 27 T cell receptor beta chains were all read from a single sample in a study of tumor-infiltrating lymphocytes in oesophageal squamous cell carcinoma. In TCRdb, the PCR reads were re-called with MiXCR into one record per CDR3 protein. The table lists about 11,000 distinct CDR3 sequences, approximately 60% of them singletons. Material for sequencing was esophageal tumor tissue. The receptors here all came from a male donor with esophageal squamous cell carcinoma.

Turning to this clonotype: In this CDR3 the conserved last residue, phenylalanine or tryptophan, is missing, so a read error is likely. Because the CDR3's place on the DNA is in doubt, the DNA is left out and the CDR3 is given as listed by TCRdb. This sequence joins TRBV7-8 and TRBJ2-6; the table calls TRBD2, which could not be checked here. Germline values: CDR1 SGHVS, CDR2 FQNEAQ. The CDR3 has 14 residues if both end residues are counted. This chain's CDR3 is CASRTGPYEQYFGA.

As to this clonotype: A read error is possible here, since a much larger clone lies one base away. The chain combines TRBV6-1 with TRBJ2-3, with 10 positions matching TRBD2. The germline gives CDR1 MNHNS, CDR2 SASEGT. Trimming at V came to 5 bases and at J to 14 bases, leaving 16 bases not matched to a gene. CDR3 length: 15 residues. The CDR3 protein is CASSPRLAGTGELYF. CDR3 coding DNA: TGTGCCAGCAGTCCAAGACTAGCGGGCACCGGGGAGCTGTATTTT.

This rearrangement joins TRBV11-2 to TRBJ1-2; unclear D gene. V gave up 0 bases and J gave up 7 bases, with 15 bases separating them. CDR3 length equals 15 residues. The germline gives CDR1 SGHAT, CDR2 FQNNGV. CDR3 amino acids: CASSLDTQILFGYTF. The CDR3 DNA reads TGTGCCAGCAGCTTAGATACACAGATACTGTTTGGCTACACCTTC.

Worth noting for this clonotype: Lacking the conserved final phenylalanine or tryptophan, this CDR3 likely reflects a read error. It is unclear where the CDR3 begins or ends on the DNA, so no DNA is shown, and the CDR3 is as TCRdb lists it. This chain's CDR3 is CASSRSTLGRETQYFGP. V is TRBV11-3 and J is TRBJ2-3; TRBD2, the D gene given by the table, was not confirmed from the DNA. The CDR3 adds up to 17 amino acids, both ends counted. CDR1 and CDR2 (germline): SGHNT, YENEEA.

The V and J genes are TRBV19 and TRBJ2-4, with D hard to call. The end of the DNA aligns better with TRBJ2-5, so the J call may be wrong. Germline CDR1 reads LNHDA; CDR2 reads SQIVND (reference sequence). This CDR3 region has 15 residues. The CDR3 loop is CASSPGSNDVETQYF. The CDR3 DNA sequence: TGTGCCAGTAGCCCCGGGTCCAACGACGTGGAGACCCAGTACTTC.

The sample holds a few counts of this clonotype. The chain uses TRBV7-9 and TRBJ2-3; the match to TRBD2 covers 7 bases. Germline-derived CDR1 and CDR2 are SEHNR and FQNEAQ (reference sequence). The V gene end was trimmed by 3 bases and the J gene end by 2 bases; junction bases not matched to a gene: 11. This CDR3 region has 17 residues. This CDR3 reads CASSLGFRAGLTDTQYF. CDR3 DNA sequence: TGTGCCAGCAGCTTGGGGTTCAGAGCGGGGCTCACAGATACGCAGTATTTT.

V gene TRBV6-5 combines with J gene TRBJ2-1, with 7 bases identical to TRBD1. The end of the DNA fits TRBJ2-7 better, so the J call may be wrong. The CDR3 is 17 residues long. The V gene's germline CDR1 is MNHEY and CDR2 SVGAGI. Here the CDR3 DNA reads TGTGCCAGCACGAAAACCAAAGGGGGCCCTAGCTCCTACGAGCAGTACTTC. Amino acids: CASTKTKGGPSSYEQYF.

There are a few counts of this clonotype. The CDR3 region is CASSLFLQETQYF. CDR3 DNA sequence: TGTGCCAGCAGCTTATTCCTCCAAGAGACCCAGTACTTC. This sequence joins TRBV7-6 and TRBJ2-5, with D uncertain. In germline, CDR1 is SGHVS, CDR2 FNYEAQ. V lost 2 bases, J lost 1 base, and 5 bases lay in between. CDR3 size: 13 residues.

This clonotype showed up just a few times. This chain connects TRBV7-8 to TRBJ2-1, with D possibly being TRBD2 (5 bases). The DNA end is a closer match to TRBJ2-5, so the J assignment may be wrong. The CDR3 loop spans 14 amino acids. CDR1 is SGHVS and CDR2 is FQNEAQ in the germline V gene. The CDR3 protein is CASSPPRGSETQYF. The CDR3 bases are TGTGCCAGCAGCCCGCCCCGGGGTAGCGAGACCCAGTACTTC.

Judged by abundance, this clonotype is large. The chain links TRBV7-8 to TRBJ2-7; 9 nucleotides match TRBD1. The V and J ends lost 1 base and 4 bases, in that order; junction bases with no gene match: 8. The germline V gene encodes CDR1 SGHVS and CDR2 FQNEAQ. The CDR3 is 16 amino acids. The CDR3 region is CASSLEALDRGYEQYF. As DNA, the CDR3 is TGTGCCAGCAGCTTAGAAGCCTTGGACAGGGGTTACGAGCAGTACTTC.

The chain has TRBV7-2 and TRBJ2-3; D gene ambiguous. The germline CDR1 and CDR2 sequences are SGHTA and FQGNSA. V lost 5 bases and J lost 8, with 20 bases in between. This CDR3 region has 15 residues. The CDR3 region is CASSPALGEAPTQYF. The CDR3 DNA reads TGTGCCAGCAGCCCAGCGCTGGGTGAGGCCCCTACGCAGTATTTT. Looking up the rest from reference TRBV7-2 and TRBJ2-3 gives the full variable domain: GAGVSQSPSNKVTEKGKDVELRCDPISGHTALYWYRQSLGQGLEFLIYFQGNSAPDKSGLPSDRFSAERTGGSVSTLTIQRTQQEDSAVYLCASSPALGEAPTQYFGPGTRLTVL.

This clonotype was seen only a few times. This chain uses TRBV6-1 with TRBJ1-5; D ambiguous. Trimming removed 9 bases from V and 4 bases from J, with 13 bases in between. The CDR3 is made up of 13 amino acids. From germline, CDR1 is MNHNS and CDR2 SASEGT. The CDR3 DNA follows: TGTGCCAGTCGGGGTAAGGTAAATCAGCCCCAGCATTTT. It yields the protein CASRGKVNQPQHF.

The rearrangement joins TRBV7-9 to TRBJ2-3; 7 bases map to TRBD2. CDR3 length: 15 amino acids. The trim removed 3 bases at V and 2 bases at J, leaving 5 bases unmatched. Germline V gene sequence: CDR1 SEHNR, CDR2 FQNEAQ (reference sequence). As DNA, the CDR3 is TGTGCCAGCAGCTTCGGGGGGTCGATCACAGATACGCAGTATTTT. It yields the protein CASSFGGSITDTQYF.

In the case of this clonotype: A read error may account for a junction end that differs from germline. V and J are TRBV7-6 and TRBJ2-7, with D perhaps matching TRBD1 or TRBD2 (5 bases each). The end of the DNA is better explained by TRBJ2-5, so the J call may be wrong. CDR1 and CDR2 (germline): SGHVS, FNYEAQ. The CDR3 is 14 amino acids. The CDR3 loop is CASSPVRGEETQYF. CDR3 nucleotide sequence: TGTGCTAGCAGCCCGGTGAGGGGCGAAGAGACCCAGTACTTC.

Many counts were recorded for this clonotype. The rearrangement links TRBV19 to TRBJ2-1; 8 bases fit TRBD2. The DNA end lines up better with TRBJ2-7; the J call may be wrong. The CDR3 consists of 14 residues. Germline assignment: CDR1 LNHDA and CDR2 SQIVND (reference sequence). Written as DNA, the CDR3 is TGTGCCAGTAGTTCCGGCGGGAGGATGGGTGAGCAGTACTTC. The encoded protein is CASSSGGRMGEQYF.

The chain combines TRBV18 with TRBJ2-1, with 11 bases that match TRBD2. The J call may not be correct, given that the DNA end is closer to TRBJ2-7. From germline, CDR1 is KGHSH and CDR2 LQKENI. The CDR3 loop spans 15 amino acids. The CDR3 spells CASSRTGTSGYEQYF. CDR3 DNA sequence: TGTGCCAGCTCCCGTACCGGGACTAGCGGTTACGAGCAGTACTTC.

This chain uses TRBV7-8 with TRBJ1-1; D remains unclear. V was cut by 5 bases and J by 2 bases, with 12 bases left in between. The CDR3 consists of 14 residues. The germline V gene has CDR1 SGHVS and CDR2 FQNEAQ. DNA for the CDR3: TGTGCCAGCAGCCCCGGAGCGGGTAACACTGAAGCTTTCTTT. Translated, it gives CASSPGAGNTEAFF.

This clonotype is termed large (0.1 to 1%). The chain links TRBV7-3 to TRBJ2-1; 11 bases align to TRBD1. This CDR3 has 15 residues. Germline CDR1 reads SGHTA; CDR2 reads FQGTGA. Trimming removed 5 bases from V and 9 bases from J; junction bases left unmatched: 9. The CDR3 region is CASSAGQGAISEQFF. The CDR3 DNA follows: TGTGCCAGCAGCGCCGGACAGGGGGCGATCTCTGAGCAGTTCTTC.

This clonotype was seen ten or more times. The chain employs TRBV15 and TRBJ2-5; TRBD2 matches at 8 bases. The DNA end is more similar to TRBJ2-1, so the J call may be wrong. Germline loops: CDR1 LNHNV, CDR2 YYDKDF (reference sequence). This CDR3 is 13 amino acids long. CDR3 amino acids: CATSRPAGVEQFF. The CDR3 coding sequence is TGTGCCACCAGCAGGCCAGCGGGAGTTGAGCAGTTCTTC.

The chain links TRBV12-3 or TRBV12-4 to TRBJ2-1; 9 nucleotides line up with TRBD1. The better agreement between TRBJ2-3 and the DNA end casts doubt on the J call. The CDR3 length is 18 residues. The CDR3 here is CASSPGTGFFASSDTQYF. In DNA, the CDR3 is TGTGCCAGCAGTCCCGGGACAGGGTTTTTCGCATCATCCGATACGCAGTATTTT.

The V call is TRBV7-2, the J call TRBJ2-4; no firm D call. The end of the DNA fits TRBJ2-7 better, so the J call may be wrong. CDR3 length equals 15 residues. Per the germline V gene, CDR1 is SGHTA and CDR2 is FQGNSA. The CDR3 loop reads CASSPQGQGLDEQYF. As DNA, the CDR3 is TGTGCCAGCAGCCCTCAAGGGCAAGGTTTGGACGAGCAGTACTTC.

The chain employs TRBV12-3 or TRBV12-4 and TRBJ2-5; tentatively, D is TRBD1 (6 bases). V lost 4 bases to trimming and J lost 11 bases, with 17 bases between them. This CDR3 contains 13 residues. CDR3 in DNA: TGTGCCAGCAGTTGGGCCTCTGCAGGGGAGCAGTACTTC. It encodes CASSWASAGEQYF.

The V and J genes are TRBV7-8 and TRBJ2-4; the match to TRBD1 covers 7 bases. This CDR3 has 19 amino acids. The V segment lost 2 bases and the J segment 3 bases; nucleotides outside the gene matches: 16. CDR1 is SGHVS and CDR2 is FQNEAQ in the germline V gene. The CDR3 loop reads CASSLLPYNRGEGKNIQYF. CDR3 bases: TGTGCCAGCAGCTTATTACCCTATAACAGGGGTGAGGGCAAAAACATTCAGTACTTC.

The V call is TRBV7-4, the J call TRBJ2-7, with TRBD1 as a possible D gene (6 bases). Per the germline V gene, CDR1 is SGHVT and CDR2 is SQSDAQ. CDR3 length: 15 residues. V was trimmed by 5 bases and J by 4 bases, leaving 18 bases between them. The CDR3 loop is CASSPGGGQGYEQYF. The CDR3 DNA is TGTGCCAGCAGCCCGGGCGGTGGCCAGGGGTACGAGCAGTACTTC.

This clonotype is labeled medium-sized (0.01 to 0.1%). The CDR3 region is CASSQFLNTEAFF. In DNA form, the CDR3 reads TGTGCCAGCAGCCAATTTCTGAACACTGAAGCTTTCTTT. The rearrangement uses TRBV7-3 and TRBJ1-1; no definite D call. The germline gives CDR1 SGHTA, CDR2 FQGTGA. This CDR3 region has 13 residues. V was clipped by 5 bases and J by 0 bases, with 7 bases between them. The whole variable domain, filled in from reference TRBV7-3 and TRBJ1-1, reads GAGVSQTPSNKVTEKGKYVELRCDPISGHTALYWYRQSLGQGPEFLIYFQGTGAADDSGLPNDRFFAVRPEGSVSTLKIQRTERGDSAVYLCASSQFLNTEAFFGQGTRLTVV.

The rearrangement joins TRBV11-2 to TRBJ2-1, with 7 bases lining up with TRBD2. The CDR3 totals 21 residues. Germline trimming cut 0 bases from V and 0 bases from J; bases unmatched to any gene: 17. Germline values: CDR1 SGHAT, CDR2 FQNNGV. Here the CDR3 reads CASSLDPPFDSRESSYNEQFF. The CDR3 DNA reads as TGTGCCAGCAGCTTAGATCCCCCATTTGATTCGCGGGAGAGCTCCTACAATGAGCAGTTCTTC. Filled out from reference TRBV11-2 and TRBJ2-1, the complete variable domain reads EAGVAQSPRYKIIEKRQSVAFWCNPISGHATLYWYQQILGQGPKLLIQFQNNGVVDDSQLPKDRFSAERLKGVDSTLKIQPAKLEDSAVYLCASSLDPPFDSRESSYNEQFFGPGTRLTVL.

This clonotype was found many times. The V call is TRBV10-3, the J call TRBJ2-2, with 11 bases that match TRBD2. Trimming removed 8 bases from V and 0 bases from J; junction bases left unmatched: 2. The CDR3 is 15 residues long. Germline V gene sequence: CDR1 ENHRY, CDR2 SYGVKD. The DNA of the CDR3 is TGTGCCATCTCTAGCGGGAGGACGAACACCGGGGAGCTGTTTTTT. Protein product: CAISSGRTNTGELFF.